The 9 T cell receptor beta chains given below trace back to one sample, sequenced in a study of blood T cell repertoires in COVID-19. Data came from immunoSEQ multiplex PCR; TCRdb stores just in-frame clones and leaves some out. The data show around 100,000 clones, around nine tenths seen once. Source material: peripheral blood. The receptor source for this set is a woman aged 70-85 years who had recovered from COVID-19.

The V call is TRBV28, the J call TRBJ1-5, with 10 bases identical to TRBD1. Germline V gene data show CDR1 as MDHEN and CDR2 as SYDVKM. Trimming removed 8 bases from V and 2 bases from J; junction bases left unmatched: 3. The CDR3 loop spans 14 amino acids. CDR3 residues: CASGTGERNQPQHF. The DNA for the CDR3 is TGTGCCAGCGGGACAGGGGAACGCAATCAGCCCCAGCATTTT.

This chain joins TRBV19 and TRBJ1-1, with TRBD1 as a possible D gene (5 bases). Germline CDR1 and CDR2: LNHDA and SQIVND (reference sequence). V was cut by 2 bases and J by 5 bases, with 12 bases left in between. This CDR3 region has 14 residues. CDR3 in DNA: TGTGCCAGTAGTATATGGCAGGGTCATACTGAAGCTTTCTTT. It yields the protein CASSIWQGHTEAFF. Together with reference TRBV19 and TRBJ1-1, the CDR3 gives the full variable domain: DGGITQSPKYLFRKEGQNVTLSCEQNLNHDAMYWYRQDPGQGLRLIYYSQIVNDFQKGDIAEGYSVSREKKESFPLTVTSAQKNPTAFYLCASSIWQGHTEAFFGQGTRLTVV.

This chain joins TRBV11-1 and TRBJ1-5, with 7 bases lining up with TRBD1. J lost 7 bases, V lost 5 bases, and 8 bases had no gene match. Germline V lookup: CDR1 SGHAT, CDR2 FQDESV (reference sequence). The CDR3 has 14 amino acids. The CDR3 region has the DNA TGTGCCAGCAGCCTCGACAGGGCAGGGCAGCCCCAGCATTTT. This translates into CASSLDRAGQPQHF.

CDR3 sequence reads: CASSRLKISSYNEQFF. DNA of the CDR3: TGCGCCAGCAGCCGCTTGAAAATTAGCTCCTACAATGAGCAGTTCTTC. The chain links TRBV4-3 to TRBJ2-1; D ambiguous. CDR3 length equals 16 residues. Per germline, CDR1 LGHNA and CDR2 YSLEER. The V and J ends lost 4 bases and 0 bases respectively, with 13 bases between them.

A single count supports this clone. The V and J genes are TRBV5-4 and TRBJ2-3, with 7 bases identical to TRBD2. Germline V gene data show CDR1 as SGHNT and CDR2 as YYREEE (reference sequence). V shed 2 bases and J 0 bases; nucleotides not matched to a gene: 0. The CDR3 consists of 14 residues. CDR3 nucleotides: TGTGCCAGCAGCTTTAGCGGGAGCACAGATACGCAGTATTTT. The encoded protein is CASSFSGSTDTQYF.

This rearrangement joins TRBV5-1 to TRBJ2-3; 9 bases agree with TRBD2. This CDR3 is 17 amino acids long. Germline V gene data show CDR1 as SGHRS and CDR2 as YFSETQ. V shed 0 bases and J 1 base; nucleotides not matched to a gene: 6. CDR3 region: CASSLALGLAGTDTQYF. CDR3 in DNA: TGCGCCAGCAGCTTGGCCCTGGGACTAGCCGGCACAGATACGCAGTATTTT.

The chain recombines TRBV19 with TRBJ2-1, with D possibly TRBD2 on 5 matching bases. The V end was cut by 1 base, the J end by 5 bases, with 12 bases between. The CDR3 consists of 15 residues. Germline V gene data show CDR1 as LNHDA and CDR2 as SQIVND (reference sequence). The CDR3 is CASSIVEGWDNEQFF. In nucleotides, the CDR3 is TGTGCCAGTAGTATAGTCGAGGGTTGGGACAATGAGCAGTTCTTC.

The J gene is TRBJ1-3, the V gene TRBV7-9; D uncertain. Deletions cut 0 bases from V and 7 bases from J, with 10 bases between. Germline-derived CDR1 and CDR2 are SEHNR and FQNEAQ (reference sequence). The CDR3 length is 14 residues. The chain's CDR3 is CASSLAGGYNTIYF. The CDR3 bases are TGTGCCAGCAGCTTAGCTGGAGGGTACAACACCATATATTTT.

In the case of this clone: Other DNA sequences within the sample encode an identical CDR3. The chain combines TRBV28 with TRBJ2-7; no firm D call. Germline values: CDR1 MDHEN, CDR2 SYDVKM. The CDR3 consists of 11 residues. Trimming shortened V by 5 bases and J by 3 bases, and 5 bases separated the two germline ends. CDR3 amino acids: CASSRGYEQYF. The DNA of the CDR3 is TGTGCCAGCAGTCGAGGCTACGAGCAGTACTTC.